The 16 T cell receptor beta chains listed next were all sequenced from one sample in a study of blood T cells in healthy people across ages. PCR was performed a second time for about 6 to 11 cycles using a sample-barcoded 5' primer and a J-beta primer mix. MiXCR, applied by TCRdb to the 5' RACE reads, yields one record per CDR3 protein. The table lists 600,000 or so distinct CDR3 sequences, about 28% of them singletons. Sequencing used blood. The receptors come from a woman older than 75 in good health.

The chain links TRBV4-3 to TRBJ2-5; no definite D call. The end of the DNA aligns better with TRBJ2-7, so the J call may be wrong. CDR1 is LGHNA, CDR2 YSLEER, per germline. The CDR3 spans 15 residues. CDR3 amino acids: CASSQERGSYYEQYF. In nucleotides, the CDR3 is TGCGCCAGCAGCCAGGAGCGTGGATCCTACTACGAGCAGTACTTC.

The V gene is TRBV5-4, the J gene TRBJ1-6; 10 bases are a match to TRBD1. Germline CDR1 and CDR2: SGHNT and YYREEE (reference sequence). CDR3 size: 15 residues. With 4 bases clipped from V and 4 bases from J, the junction kept 2 bases outside the gene matches. CDR3 DNA: TGTGCCAGCAGCCGGGGACAGGGGTATAATTCACCCCTCCACTTT. Translating gives CASSRGQGYNSPLHF.

Of note for this clonotype: A much larger clone differs from this one at a single base, so this may be a read error. This chain connects TRBV20-1 to TRBJ2-1; D is possibly TRBD2 (6 bases). Germline V CDR1 and CDR2: DFQATT, SNEGSKA (reference sequence). The CDR3 runs to 13 residues. V lost 1 base, J lost 13 bases, and 17 bases lay in between. The chain's CDR3 is CSARVGGSGTQFF. CDR3 nucleotide sequence: TGCAGTGCTAGAGTTGGGGGGTCCGGGACCCAGTTCTTC.

This clonotype was detected ten times or more. The genes are TRBV29-1 and TRBJ1-2; a possible D gene is TRBD1 (5 bases). Trimming cost V 6 bases and J 8 bases, with 16 bases left between them. Germline V gene sequence: CDR1 SQVTM, CDR2 ANQGSEA. The CDR3 covers 12 residues. The CDR3 is CSVDQAGYGYTF. The CDR3 DNA reads as TGCAGCGTCGACCAGGCAGGGTACGGCTACACCTTC.

This clonotype was recorded a few times. This chain connects TRBV7-2 to TRBJ2-1, with a tentative D call TRBD2 (5 bases). Germline assignment: CDR1 SGHTA and CDR2 FQGNSA. CDR3 length equals 12 residues. V was pared by 6 bases and J by 7 bases, with 10 bases between. In DNA form, the CDR3 reads TGTGCCAGCAGTCATCCGGGAAATGAGCAGTTCTTC. Residues: CASSHPGNEQFF.

This clonotype was seen at least ten times. The chain couples TRBV7-9 to TRBJ1-3, with D possibly TRBD1 on 5 matching bases. The CDR3 has 16 amino acids. V lost 6 bases and J 0 bases, leaving 15 bases between the germline ends. The germline V gene encodes CDR1 SEHNR and CDR2 FQNEAQ (reference sequence). The CDR3 sequence is CASSPSGQNSGNTIYF. The CDR3 nucleotides are TGTGCCAGCAGTCCGTCGGGGCAAAACTCTGGAAACACCATATATTTT.

This clonotype was counted at least ten times. The rearrangement joins TRBV7-6 to TRBJ2-1; 7 positions match TRBD2. The CDR3 runs to 13 residues. With 10 bases clipped from V and 4 bases from J, the junction kept 7 bases outside the gene matches. Germline lookup yields CDR1 SGHVS and CDR2 FNYEAQ. CDR3 sequence: CATRDYRYNEQFF. In nucleotides, the CDR3 is TGTGCCACCCGGGACTACCGATACAATGAGCAGTTCTTC. The variable domain in full, with the rest retrieved from reference TRBV7-6 and TRBJ2-1, is GAGVSQSPRYKVTKRGQDVALRCDPISGHVSLYWYRQALGQGPEFLTYFNYEAQQDKSGLPNDRFSAERPEGSISTLTIQRTEQRDSAMYRCATRDYRYNEQFFGPGTRLTVL.

As regards this clonotype: Just one base apart from a much larger clone, this may be a read error. The J gene is TRBJ2-7, the V gene TRBV9; weak D call: TRBD1 (5 bases). The CDR3 extends over 14 amino acids. V lost 3 bases, J lost 0 bases, and 10 bases lay in between. The germline V gene encodes CDR1 SGDLS and CDR2 YYNGEE. Here the CDR3 reads CASSAGLHSYEQYF. The DNA of the CDR3 is TGTGCCAGCAGCGCAGGGTTGCACTCCTACGAGCAGTACTTC.

Concerning this clonotype itself: One junction end disagrees with the germline gene, perhaps due to a read error. This chain connects TRBV12-3 or TRBV12-4 to TRBJ1-4; D is unresolved. The CDR3 runs to 14 residues. In DNA, the CDR3 is TGTGCCAGCAGTTTGAGTTCAACTAATGAAAAACGGTTTTTT. Translated, it gives CASSLSSTNEKRFF.

The chain recombines TRBV4-2 with TRBJ2-1; D is ambiguous. Trimming cost V 4 bases and J 4 bases, with 14 bases left between them. The CDR3 runs to 15 residues. Germline V gene sequence: CDR1 LGHNA, CDR2 YNFKEQ. The CDR3: CASSPSFDWYNEQFF. In nucleotides, the CDR3 is TGTGCCAGCAGCCCCTCCTTCGACTGGTACAATGAGCAGTTCTTC.

This clonotype was recorded at least ten times. The chain is built from TRBV28 and TRBJ2-1; D remains unclear. CDR1 and CDR2 from the germline V gene are MDHEN and SYDVKM. The CDR3 runs 13 residues. V was pared by 6 bases and J by 0 bases, with 6 bases between. In DNA, the CDR3 is TGTGCCAGCAGACTACTCTCCTACAATGAGCAGTTCTTC. This translates into CASRLLSYNEQFF.

This clonotype has a count of ten or more. CDR3 in DNA: TGTGCCAGCAGCTTAGGCGCGACAGGGACTTACAATGAGCAGTTCTTC. It encodes CASSLGATGTYNEQFF. The chain couples TRBV7-2 to TRBJ2-1; D may be TRBD1 (7 bases). The V end was cut by 1 base, the J end by 4 bases, with 14 bases between. The CDR3 spans 16 residues. Germline V CDR1 and CDR2: SGHTA, FQGNSA. Variable domain in full (rest from reference TRBV7-2 and TRBJ2-1): GAGVSQSPSNKVTEKGKDVELRCDPISGHTALYWYRQSLGQGLEFLIYFQGNSAPDKSGLPSDRFSAERTGGSVSTLTIQRTQQEDSAVYLCASSLGATGTYNEQFFGPGTRLTVL.

A word on this clonotype: With a much larger clone just one base away, this may be a read error. This chain connects TRBV10-3 to TRBJ2-1; D might be TRBD2 (5 bases). CDR3 length: 14 residues. Germline V gives CDR1 ENHRY, CDR2 SYGVKD. The CDR3 DNA follows: TGTGCCACCGCTAGCCGGGGTCCCTACAATGGGCAGTTCTTC. Translating it yields CATASRGPYNGQFF.

This clonotype was detected a few times. It may be a read error: a sequence one base away is much more abundant. V usage is TRBV9 and J usage is TRBJ2-1, with D possibly TRBD2 on 7 matching bases. TRBJ2-7 matches the DNA end more closely, so the J call is doubtful. This CDR3 is 16 amino acids long. Germline V gives CDR1 SGDLS, CDR2 YYNGEE. In DNA, the CDR3 is TGTGCCAGCAGCGTTCAGGGGAGGGGATCCTACAATGAGCAGTACTTC. Its protein is CASSVQGRGSYNEQYF.

A word on this clonotype: A read error is possible here, since a much larger clone lies one base away. The CDR3 spells CSAPVFGSTNEKPFF. The CDR3 DNA is TGCAGTGCCCCAGTCTTCGGGTCAACTAATGAAAAACCGTTTTTT. The chain is built from TRBV20-1 and TRBJ1-4, with unresolved D. This CDR3 has 15 residues. Germline V gene sequence: CDR1 DFQATT, CDR2 SNEGSKA (reference sequence).

The chain's CDR3 is CATARDRVLGYTF. CDR3 sequence (DNA): TGTGCCACTGCCCGGGACAGGGTTTTAGGCTACACCTTC. The rearrangement links TRBV30 to TRBJ1-2; TRBD1 agrees at 9 bases. The germline gives CDR1 GTSNPN, CDR2 SVGIG (reference sequence). This CDR3 has 13 amino acids. V shed 8 bases, J shed 8 bases, and the junction held 12 bases outside the gene matches. Drawing the rest from reference TRBV30 and TRBJ1-2, the complete variable domain is SQTIHQWPATLVQPVGSPLSLECTVEGTSNPNLYWYRQAAGRGLQLLFYSVGIGQISSEVPQNLSASRPQDRQFILSSKKLLLSDSGFYLCATARDRVLGYTFGSGTRLTVV.